Listed below are T cell receptor beta chains from one sample, sequenced in a study of blood T cell repertoires in COVID-19. Assay: immunoSEQ multiplex PCR; the TCRdb copy retains only in-frame clones and omits some. This sample has some 270,000 clones; around 90% occur once, and the top ten carry roughly 2.3%. Sequenced: peripheral blood. The receptor set was obtained from a man aged 50-59 years with acute or convalescent COVID-19. CDR3s include the opening cysteine and the closing phenylalanine or tryptophan. D genes are given only for firm matches.

v_gene	d_gene	j_gene	CDR3aa
TRBV13	NA	TRBJ2-7	CASTEISTHEQYF
TRBV15	NA	TRBJ1-5	CATSRGAQGLGNQPQHF
TRBV11-2	NA	TRBJ1-4	CASSARHRGVRKLFF
TRBV9	NA	TRBJ2-4	CASSVEDFDIQYF
TRBV7-8	NA	TRBJ1-1	CASSLRGEAFF
TRBV30	NA	TRBJ1-2	CAWRERSWIANYGYTF
TRBV6-5	TRBD1	TRBJ2-2	CASSRDRGYGELFF
TRBV7-2	NA	TRBJ1-3	CASTPLGGPSSGNTIYF
TRBV4-1	NA	TRBJ2-5	CASSHRVSETQYF
TRBV5-1	TRBD2	TRBJ2-5	CASSLVLAGALGETQYF
TRBV14	TRBD2	TRBJ2-1	CASSQLPMGGGRNEQFF
TRBV11-2	TRBD2	TRBJ2-3	CASSLLPSGGITDTQYF
TRBV9	NA	TRBJ2-7	CASSVGQASTYEQYF
TRBV27	TRBD1	TRBJ1-2	CASRGQGAGGYTF
TRBV3-1/TRBV3-2	NA	TRBJ1-5	CASSPGSVAGNQPQHF
TRBV19	NA	TRBJ2-6	CASHGVSSGANVLTF
TRBV6-1	NA	TRBJ2-7	CASSERRGPYEQYF
TRBV12-3/TRBV12-4	TRBD1	TRBJ2-7	CASSPGQGYEQYF
TRBV29-1	TRBD1	TRBJ2-5	CSAGQGQETQYF
TRBV19	TRBD1	TRBJ1-2	CASTATGDFYGYTF
TRBV7-9	TRBD1	TRBJ1-4	CASSLDTDRDEKLFF
TRBV7-3	NA	TRBJ2-3	CASSLNQRDIDTQYF
TRBV10-3	TRBD2	TRBJ2-5	CAIFRAGASQETQYF
TRBV6-5	TRBD1	TRBJ1-4	CASGSRGAYNEKLFF
TRBV27	TRBD1	TRBJ2-5	CASGTGTGLFQETQYF
TRBV12-5	NA	TRBJ2-7	CASGLGTVYEQYF